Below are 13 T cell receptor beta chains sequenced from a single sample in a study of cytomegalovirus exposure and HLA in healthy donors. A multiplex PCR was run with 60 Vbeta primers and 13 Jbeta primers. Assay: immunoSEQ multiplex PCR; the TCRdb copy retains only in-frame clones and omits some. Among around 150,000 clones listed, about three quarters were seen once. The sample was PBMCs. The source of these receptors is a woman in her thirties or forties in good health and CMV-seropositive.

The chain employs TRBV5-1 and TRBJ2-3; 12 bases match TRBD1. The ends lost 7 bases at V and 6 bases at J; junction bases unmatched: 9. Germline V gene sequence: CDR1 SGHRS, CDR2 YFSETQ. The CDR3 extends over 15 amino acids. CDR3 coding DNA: TGCGCCAGCTCCGGGACAGGGGGCGGGGTGGATACGCAGTATTTT. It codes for CASSGTGGGVDTQYF.

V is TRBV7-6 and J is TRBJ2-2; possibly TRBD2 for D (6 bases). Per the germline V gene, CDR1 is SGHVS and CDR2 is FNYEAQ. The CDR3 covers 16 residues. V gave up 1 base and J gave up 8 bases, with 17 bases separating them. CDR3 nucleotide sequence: TGTGCCAGCAGCTTAGAATCGGGGGTGGTCTCTGGGGAGCTGTTTTTT. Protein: CASSLESGVVSGELFF.

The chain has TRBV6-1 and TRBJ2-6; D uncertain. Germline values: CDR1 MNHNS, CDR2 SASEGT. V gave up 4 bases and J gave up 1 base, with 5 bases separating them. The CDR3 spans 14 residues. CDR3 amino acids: CASSGRSGANVLTF. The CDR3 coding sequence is TGTGCCAGCAGTGGTCGTTCTGGGGCCAACGTCCTGACTTTC.

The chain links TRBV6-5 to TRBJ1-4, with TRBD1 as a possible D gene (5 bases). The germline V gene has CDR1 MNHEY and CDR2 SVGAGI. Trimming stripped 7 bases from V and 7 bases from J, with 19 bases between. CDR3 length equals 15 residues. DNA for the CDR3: TGTGCCAGCACTCGCACCGGGACTAATTTTGAAAAACTGTTTTTT. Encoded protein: CASTRTGTNFEKLFF.

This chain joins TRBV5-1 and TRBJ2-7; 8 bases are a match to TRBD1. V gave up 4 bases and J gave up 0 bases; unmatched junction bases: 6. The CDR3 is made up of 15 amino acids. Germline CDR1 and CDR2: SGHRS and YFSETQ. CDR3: CASSAGQGSSYEQYF. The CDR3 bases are TGCGCCAGCAGCGCCGGACAGGGTAGCTCCTACGAGCAGTACTTC.

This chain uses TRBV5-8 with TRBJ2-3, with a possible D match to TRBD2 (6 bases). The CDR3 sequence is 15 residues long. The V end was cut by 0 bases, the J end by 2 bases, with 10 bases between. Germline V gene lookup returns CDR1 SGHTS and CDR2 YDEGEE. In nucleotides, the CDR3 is TGTGCCAGCAGCTTGGGTCGGGAGTACACAGATACGCAGTATTTT. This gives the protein CASSLGREYTDTQYF.

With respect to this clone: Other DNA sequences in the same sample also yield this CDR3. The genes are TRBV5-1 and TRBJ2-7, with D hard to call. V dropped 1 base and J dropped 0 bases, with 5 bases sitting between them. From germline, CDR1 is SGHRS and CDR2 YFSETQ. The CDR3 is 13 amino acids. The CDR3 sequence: CASSLQDSYEQYF. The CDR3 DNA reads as TGCGCCAGCAGCTTGCAGGACTCCTACGAGCAGTACTTC.

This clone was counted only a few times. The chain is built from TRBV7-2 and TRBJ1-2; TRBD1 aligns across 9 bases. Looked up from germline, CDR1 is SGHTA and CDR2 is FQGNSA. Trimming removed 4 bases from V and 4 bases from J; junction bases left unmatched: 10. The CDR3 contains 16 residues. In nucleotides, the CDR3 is TGTGCCAGCAGCTCGGAACAGGGGGCGCTCGGCTATGGCTACACCTTC. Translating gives CASSSEQGALGYGYTF.

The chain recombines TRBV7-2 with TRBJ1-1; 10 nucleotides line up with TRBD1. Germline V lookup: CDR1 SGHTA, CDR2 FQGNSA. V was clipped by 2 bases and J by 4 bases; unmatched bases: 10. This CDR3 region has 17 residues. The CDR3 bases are TGTGCCAGCAGCTTACTCCCAGGGACAGGGGTGGCCACTGAAGCTTTCTTT. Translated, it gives CASSLLPGTGVATEAFF.

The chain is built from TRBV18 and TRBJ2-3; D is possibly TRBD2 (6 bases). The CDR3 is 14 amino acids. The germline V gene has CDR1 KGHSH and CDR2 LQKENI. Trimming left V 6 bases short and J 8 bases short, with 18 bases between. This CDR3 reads CASSGGAARVTQYF. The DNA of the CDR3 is TGTGCCAGCTCGGGGGGAGCGGCCCGGGTTACGCAGTATTTT.

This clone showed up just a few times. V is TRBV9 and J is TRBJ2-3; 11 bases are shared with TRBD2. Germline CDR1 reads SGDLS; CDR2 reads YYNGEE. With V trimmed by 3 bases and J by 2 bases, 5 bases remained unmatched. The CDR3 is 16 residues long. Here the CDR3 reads CASSGGTSGTTDTQYF. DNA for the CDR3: TGTGCCAGCAGCGGGGGGACTAGCGGTACCACAGATACGCAGTATTTT.

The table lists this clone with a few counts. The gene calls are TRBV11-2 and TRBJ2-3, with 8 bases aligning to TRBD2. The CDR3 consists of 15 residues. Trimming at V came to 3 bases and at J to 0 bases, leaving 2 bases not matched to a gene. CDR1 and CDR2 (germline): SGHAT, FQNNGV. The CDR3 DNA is TGTGCCAGCAGCTTCTCTAGCGGGAGCACAGATACGCAGTATTTT. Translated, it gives CASSFSSGSTDTQYF.

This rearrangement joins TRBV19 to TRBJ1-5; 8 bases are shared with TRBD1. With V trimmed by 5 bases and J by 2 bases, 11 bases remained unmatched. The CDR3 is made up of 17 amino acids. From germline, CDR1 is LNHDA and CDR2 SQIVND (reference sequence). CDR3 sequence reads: CASSLDLQGVGNQPQHF. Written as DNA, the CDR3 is TGTGCCAGTAGTCTGGATTTACAGGGGGTTGGCAATCAGCCCCAGCATTTT.